Each of the 25 T cell receptor beta chains below was sequenced from the same sample in a study of cytomegalovirus exposure and HLA in healthy donors. Researchers ran the PCR with 60 Vbeta and 13 Jbeta primers. Assay: immunoSEQ multiplex PCR; the TCRdb copy retains only in-frame clones and omits some. The sample records under 200,000 clones, around 75% being singletons. Sequenced input: PBMCs. These receptors were taken from a woman aged 50 to 60 in good health and CMV-seropositive.

The V gene is TRBV28, the J gene TRBJ2-7; perhaps TRBD2 as D (5 bases). Between the trimmed V and J ends, which lost 4 bases and 1 base, there was a span of 14 bases. Per germline, CDR1 MDHEN and CDR2 SYDVKM. The length of the CDR3 is 15 residues. CDR3 sequence reads: CASSSEGIGSYEQYF. The DNA of the CDR3 is TGTGCCAGCAGTTCTGAGGGAATAGGGTCCTACGAGCAGTACTTC.

This clone has more than one count but fewer than ten. This chain links TRBV2 with TRBJ1-5, with 9 bases matching TRBD1. The CDR3 is 17 amino acids. Germline V lookup: CDR1 SNHLY, CDR2 FYNNEI. The ends lost 1 base at V and 4 bases at J; junction bases unmatched: 8. Here the CDR3 reads CASSEGGGQGMNQPQHF. The CDR3 nucleotides read TGTGCCAGCAGTGAAGGAGGTGGACAGGGGATGAATCAGCCCCAGCATTTT.

This chain links TRBV6-1 with TRBJ1-1; no firm D call. Germline CDR1 reads MNHNS; CDR2 reads SASEGT. This CDR3 comprises 13 residues. Trimming removed 8 bases from V and 1 base from J, with 11 bases in between. Here the CDR3 DNA reads TGTGCCAGCCGCTTGACATCGAACACTGAAGCTTTCTTT. Amino acids: CASRLTSNTEAFF.

In this sample, this clone turned up once. The rearrangement joins TRBV5-6 to TRBJ2-4; 7 bases are shared with TRBD1. Trimming at V came to 1 base and at J to 14 bases, leaving 3 bases not matched to a gene. CDR3 length equals 11 residues. Germline V gene data show CDR1 as SGHDT and CDR2 as YYEEEE. CDR3 sequence: CASSLLGTEYF. The CDR3 nucleotides are TGTGCCAGCAGCTTGTTGGGGACAGAGTACTTC.

Note on this clone: A read error may produce the germline difference seen at one junction end. This sequence joins TRBV5-3 and TRBJ2-5; tentatively, D is TRBD2 (6 bases). TRBV5-3 is sorted into the ORF group, with uncertain function. The CDR3 loop spans 15 amino acids. CDR3 sequence (DNA): TGTGCCAGCAGCTTGGAGTTGGGGGGTTCGGAGACCCAGTACTTC. It specifies CASSLELGGSETQYF.

In nucleotides, the CDR3 is TGTGCCAGCAGTGGCGTCTACGAGCAGTACTTC. Protein: CASSGVYEQYF. The chain employs TRBV2 and TRBJ2-7; D is undetermined. Germline V gives CDR1 SNHLY, CDR2 FYNNEI. The CDR3 has 11 residues. V gave up 4 bases and J gave up 3 bases, with 4 bases separating them.

V is TRBV4-2 and J is TRBJ1-6; no clear D. V was cut by 0 bases and J by 8 bases, with 14 bases left in between. Germline V gives CDR1 LGHNA, CDR2 YNFKEQ. There are 16 residues in the CDR3. The CDR3 nucleotides read TGTGCCAGCAGCCAAGACCCAGGTCCCTTATATTCACCCCTCCACTTT. The encoded protein is CASSQDPGPLYSPLHF.

This chain uses TRBV5-1 with TRBJ1-1; a weak D match, TRBD1 (5 bases). This CDR3 spans 14 amino acids. The ends were cut back, 6 bases at V and 1 base at J, with 13 bases in the middle. The germline gives CDR1 SGHRS, CDR2 YFSETQ. CDR3 sequence: CASMARGQNTEAFF. The CDR3 DNA sequence: TGCGCCAGCATGGCACGAGGACAGAACACTGAAGCTTTCTTT.

This clone was counted only a few times. The chain links TRBV7-2 to TRBJ1-6; no reliable D call. The CDR3 contains 14 residues. Per the germline V gene, CDR1 is SGHTA and CDR2 is FQGNSA. Trimming took 6 bases from V and 2 from J, leaving 8 bases between them. The CDR3, as DNA: TGTGCCAGCAGAGAGATAGCCTATAATTCACCCCTCCACTTT. Encoded protein: CASREIAYNSPLHF.

On this clone: Relative to the germline gene, one junction end is altered; a read error may explain this. Other nucleotide sequences in the sample specify the same CDR3. The gene calls are TRBV11-2 and TRBJ1-1; a weak D match, TRBD1 (6 bases). This CDR3 has 15 residues. Germline CDR1 is SGHAT and CDR2 is FQNNGV. The DNA for the CDR3 is TGTGCCAGCAGCTTTACGTACAGGGTGGACACCGAAGCTTTCTTT. Its translation is CASSFTYRVDTEAFF.

The rearrangement joins TRBV29-1 to TRBJ2-5, with D perhaps TRBD2 (5 bases). The V end was cut by 6 bases, the J end by 2 bases, with 13 bases between. Germline-derived CDR1 and CDR2 are SQVTM and ANQGSEA. CDR3 length: 13 residues. CDR3 loop: CSVNFGVQETQYF. The CDR3 DNA follows: TGCAGCGTGAACTTCGGGGTACAAGAGACCCAGTACTTC.

The chain employs TRBV12-5 and TRBJ2-2; TRBD2 is a possible D gene (5 bases). The CDR3 covers 13 residues. V shed 7 bases and J shed 7 bases, with 13 bases lying between them. The germline V gene has CDR1 LGHNT and CDR2 FRNRAP. CDR3 coding DNA: TGTGCTAGTGCCCTGATGGGAGTCGGGGAGCTGTTTTTT. Translation: CASALMGVGELFF.

The V and J genes are TRBV6-1 and TRBJ1-1; D might be TRBD1 (6 bases). Trimming shortened V by 6 bases and J by 8 bases, and 10 bases separated the two germline ends. The CDR3 extends over 11 amino acids. Germline-derived CDR1 and CDR2 are MNHNS and SASEGT. CDR3 bases: TGTGCCAGCAGCCTTGGGACAGAAGCTTTCTTT. The encoded protein is CASSLGTEAFF.

V usage is TRBV6-1 and J usage is TRBJ2-2, with D uncertain. Between the trimmed V and J ends, which lost 7 bases and 1 base, there was a span of 4 bases. Germline V lookup: CDR1 MNHNS, CDR2 SASEGT. This CDR3 has 12 residues. As DNA, the CDR3 is TGTGCCAGCACCGTGAACACCGGGGAGCTGTTTTTT. It codes for CASTVNTGELFF.

This chain connects TRBV5-1 to TRBJ2-5; possibly TRBD2 for D (5 bases). The CDR3 is made up of 14 amino acids. Trimming left V 5 bases short and J 3 bases short, with 14 bases between. CDR1 and CDR2 (germline): SGHRS, YFSETQ. CDR3 in amino acids: CASSFGSNKETQYF. As DNA, the CDR3 is TGCGCCAGCAGTTTTGGGAGCAACAAAGAGACCCAGTACTTC. The entire variable domain, with the rest obtained from reference TRBV5-1 and TRBJ2-5, is as follows: KAGVTQTPRYLIKTRGQQVTLSCSPISGHRSVSWYQQTPGQGLQFLFEYFSETQRNKGNFPGRFSGRQFSNSRSEMNVSTLELGDSALYLCASSFGSNKETQYFGPGTRLLVL.

In the case of this clone: Other DNA sequences in this specimen translate into the identical CDR3. This rearrangement joins TRBV4-1 to TRBJ2-4; TRBD2 is a possible D gene (6 bases). CDR1 and CDR2 (germline): MGHRA, YSYEKL. The CDR3 contains 15 residues. Trimming stripped 2 bases from V and 0 bases from J, with 8 bases between. The CDR3 nucleotides are TGCGCCAGCAGCCAACTGGGACTAGCCAAAAACATTCAGTACTTC. Protein sequence: CASSQLGLAKNIQYF.

The chain has TRBV2 and TRBJ1-2; 7 bases agree with TRBD1. With 1 base clipped from V and 4 bases from J, the junction kept 6 bases outside the gene matches. From germline, CDR1 is SNHLY and CDR2 FYNNEI. The CDR3 spans 15 residues. This CDR3 is CASSEGITGAYGYTF. The CDR3 nucleotides are TGTGCCAGCAGTGAAGGGATAACAGGGGCCTATGGCTACACCTTC.

In this sample, this clone turned up once. The chain is built from TRBV7-8 and TRBJ1-2; 9 positions agree with TRBD1. The CDR3 totals 14 residues. V lost 2 bases, J lost 8 bases, and 6 bases stayed unmatched. Germline values: CDR1 SGHVS, CDR2 FQNEAQ. The CDR3 sequence is CASSLTGGSGGYTF. The CDR3 nucleotides are TGTGCCAGCAGCTTAACAGGGGGCTCAGGAGGCTACACCTTC.

V is TRBV5-4 and J is TRBJ2-1; possibly TRBD1 for D (6 bases). This CDR3 comprises 16 residues. V was pared by 1 base and J by 3 bases, with 14 bases between. CDR1 and CDR2 from the germline V gene are SGHNT and YYREEE (reference sequence). CDR3 sequence reads: CASSLNYGGHYNEQFF. CDR3 coding DNA: TGTGCCAGCAGCTTGAACTATGGGGGCCACTACAATGAGCAGTTCTTC.

The chain uses TRBV19 and TRBJ2-1; the match to TRBD2 covers 7 bases. The CDR3 is 13 residues long. Unmatched junction bases numbered 3, after V lost 7 bases and J lost 3 bases. Germline V gene data show CDR1 as LNHDA and CDR2 as SQIVND (reference sequence). CDR3 residues: CASIGTNYNEQFF. The CDR3 DNA is TGTGCCAGTATAGGGACTAACTACAATGAGCAGTTCTTC.

CDR3 sequence reads: CASTARGGTYGYTF. The CDR3 DNA reads as TGTGCCAGCACCGCGAGAGGCGGTACCTATGGCTACACCTTC. This chain connects TRBV6-1 to TRBJ1-2; D is unresolved. The CDR3 spans 14 residues. Trimming shortened V by 7 bases and J by 4 bases, and 16 bases separated the two germline ends. In germline, CDR1 is MNHNS, CDR2 SASEGT.

This chain uses TRBV5-1 with TRBJ1-1; no reliable D call. Germline V gene sequence: CDR1 SGHRS, CDR2 YFSETQ. The CDR3 sequence is 13 residues long. Between the trimmed V and J ends, which lost 0 bases and 2 bases, there was a span of 5 bases. The CDR3 DNA sequence: TGCGCCAGCAGCTTGGAAACTAACACTGAAGCTTTCTTT. This encodes CASSLETNTEAFF.

This clone was seen a few times. The rearrangement uses TRBV7-9 and TRBJ1-1; no reliable D call. The V gene's germline CDR1 is SEHNR and CDR2 FQNEAQ (reference sequence). The V and J ends lost 5 bases and 1 base respectively, with 11 bases between them. The CDR3 runs 14 residues. The CDR3 coding sequence is TGTGCCAGCAGCCCCGCGGGGTCGAACACTGAAGCTTTCTTT. This sequence encodes CASSPAGSNTEAFF.

In DNA, the CDR3 is TGCGCCAGCAGCCCGGAAGGGACACCTTACAATGAGCAGTTCTTC. It encodes CASSPEGTPYNEQFF. The chain combines TRBV5-1 with TRBJ2-1; D perhaps matches TRBD1 (6 bases). The V end was cut by 4 bases, the J end by 4 bases, with 15 bases between. The length of the CDR3 is 15 residues. The germline V gene has CDR1 SGHRS and CDR2 YFSETQ.

The rearrangement uses TRBV7-9 and TRBJ2-3, with D tentatively TRBD1 (5 bases). The CDR3 totals 15 residues. Germline V gene data show CDR1 as SEHNR and CDR2 as FQNEAQ (reference sequence). Trimming shortened V by 1 base and J by 3 bases, and 11 bases separated the two germline ends. The CDR3 spells CASSLVQGSTDTQYF. The CDR3, as DNA: TGTGCCAGCAGCTTAGTGCAGGGTAGTACAGATACGCAGTATTTT.